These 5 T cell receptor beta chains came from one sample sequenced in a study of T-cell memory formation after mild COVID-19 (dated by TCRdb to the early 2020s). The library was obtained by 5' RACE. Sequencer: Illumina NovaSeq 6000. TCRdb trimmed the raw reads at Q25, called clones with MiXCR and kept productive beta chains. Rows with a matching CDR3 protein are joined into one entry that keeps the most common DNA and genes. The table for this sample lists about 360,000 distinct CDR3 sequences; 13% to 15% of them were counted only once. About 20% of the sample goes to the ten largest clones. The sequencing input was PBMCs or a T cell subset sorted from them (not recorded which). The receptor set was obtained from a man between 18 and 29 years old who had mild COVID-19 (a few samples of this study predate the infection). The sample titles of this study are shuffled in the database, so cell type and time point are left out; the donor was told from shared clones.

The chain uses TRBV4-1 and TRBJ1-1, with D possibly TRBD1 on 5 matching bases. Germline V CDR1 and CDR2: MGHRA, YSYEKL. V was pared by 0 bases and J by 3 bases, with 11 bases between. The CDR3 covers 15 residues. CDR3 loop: CASSQDRSGHTEAFF. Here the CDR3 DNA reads TGCGCCAGCAGCCAAGATCGATCAGGGCACACTGAAGCTTTCTTT.

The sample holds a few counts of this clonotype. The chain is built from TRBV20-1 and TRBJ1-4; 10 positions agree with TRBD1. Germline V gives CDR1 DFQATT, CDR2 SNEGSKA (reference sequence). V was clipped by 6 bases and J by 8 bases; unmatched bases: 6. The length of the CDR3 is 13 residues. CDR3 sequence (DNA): TGCAGTGCAACTAGACAGGGGGCGGAAAAACTGTTTTTT. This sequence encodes CSATRQGAEKLFF.

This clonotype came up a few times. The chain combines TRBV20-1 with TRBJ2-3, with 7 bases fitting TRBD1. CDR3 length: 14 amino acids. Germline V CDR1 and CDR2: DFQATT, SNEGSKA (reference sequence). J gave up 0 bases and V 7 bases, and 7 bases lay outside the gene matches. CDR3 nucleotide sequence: TGCAGTGGGCAGGACAGGAGAAGCACAGATACGCAGTATTTT. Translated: CSGQDRRSTDTQYF.

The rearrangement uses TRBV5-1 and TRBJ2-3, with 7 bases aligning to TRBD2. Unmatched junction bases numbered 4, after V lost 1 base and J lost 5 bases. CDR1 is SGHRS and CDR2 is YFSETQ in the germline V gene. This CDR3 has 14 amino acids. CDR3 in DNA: TGCGCCAGCAGCTTGTGGGGGAGGGGAGATACGCAGTATTTT. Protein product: CASSLWGRGDTQYF.

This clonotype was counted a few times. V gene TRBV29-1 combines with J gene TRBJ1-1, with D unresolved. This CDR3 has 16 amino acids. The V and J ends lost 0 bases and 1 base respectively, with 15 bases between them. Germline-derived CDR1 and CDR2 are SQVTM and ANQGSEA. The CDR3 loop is CSVEDSLYSANTEAFF. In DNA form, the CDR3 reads TGCAGCGTTGAAGATTCGTTGTACAGCGCGAACACTGAAGCTTTCTTT.